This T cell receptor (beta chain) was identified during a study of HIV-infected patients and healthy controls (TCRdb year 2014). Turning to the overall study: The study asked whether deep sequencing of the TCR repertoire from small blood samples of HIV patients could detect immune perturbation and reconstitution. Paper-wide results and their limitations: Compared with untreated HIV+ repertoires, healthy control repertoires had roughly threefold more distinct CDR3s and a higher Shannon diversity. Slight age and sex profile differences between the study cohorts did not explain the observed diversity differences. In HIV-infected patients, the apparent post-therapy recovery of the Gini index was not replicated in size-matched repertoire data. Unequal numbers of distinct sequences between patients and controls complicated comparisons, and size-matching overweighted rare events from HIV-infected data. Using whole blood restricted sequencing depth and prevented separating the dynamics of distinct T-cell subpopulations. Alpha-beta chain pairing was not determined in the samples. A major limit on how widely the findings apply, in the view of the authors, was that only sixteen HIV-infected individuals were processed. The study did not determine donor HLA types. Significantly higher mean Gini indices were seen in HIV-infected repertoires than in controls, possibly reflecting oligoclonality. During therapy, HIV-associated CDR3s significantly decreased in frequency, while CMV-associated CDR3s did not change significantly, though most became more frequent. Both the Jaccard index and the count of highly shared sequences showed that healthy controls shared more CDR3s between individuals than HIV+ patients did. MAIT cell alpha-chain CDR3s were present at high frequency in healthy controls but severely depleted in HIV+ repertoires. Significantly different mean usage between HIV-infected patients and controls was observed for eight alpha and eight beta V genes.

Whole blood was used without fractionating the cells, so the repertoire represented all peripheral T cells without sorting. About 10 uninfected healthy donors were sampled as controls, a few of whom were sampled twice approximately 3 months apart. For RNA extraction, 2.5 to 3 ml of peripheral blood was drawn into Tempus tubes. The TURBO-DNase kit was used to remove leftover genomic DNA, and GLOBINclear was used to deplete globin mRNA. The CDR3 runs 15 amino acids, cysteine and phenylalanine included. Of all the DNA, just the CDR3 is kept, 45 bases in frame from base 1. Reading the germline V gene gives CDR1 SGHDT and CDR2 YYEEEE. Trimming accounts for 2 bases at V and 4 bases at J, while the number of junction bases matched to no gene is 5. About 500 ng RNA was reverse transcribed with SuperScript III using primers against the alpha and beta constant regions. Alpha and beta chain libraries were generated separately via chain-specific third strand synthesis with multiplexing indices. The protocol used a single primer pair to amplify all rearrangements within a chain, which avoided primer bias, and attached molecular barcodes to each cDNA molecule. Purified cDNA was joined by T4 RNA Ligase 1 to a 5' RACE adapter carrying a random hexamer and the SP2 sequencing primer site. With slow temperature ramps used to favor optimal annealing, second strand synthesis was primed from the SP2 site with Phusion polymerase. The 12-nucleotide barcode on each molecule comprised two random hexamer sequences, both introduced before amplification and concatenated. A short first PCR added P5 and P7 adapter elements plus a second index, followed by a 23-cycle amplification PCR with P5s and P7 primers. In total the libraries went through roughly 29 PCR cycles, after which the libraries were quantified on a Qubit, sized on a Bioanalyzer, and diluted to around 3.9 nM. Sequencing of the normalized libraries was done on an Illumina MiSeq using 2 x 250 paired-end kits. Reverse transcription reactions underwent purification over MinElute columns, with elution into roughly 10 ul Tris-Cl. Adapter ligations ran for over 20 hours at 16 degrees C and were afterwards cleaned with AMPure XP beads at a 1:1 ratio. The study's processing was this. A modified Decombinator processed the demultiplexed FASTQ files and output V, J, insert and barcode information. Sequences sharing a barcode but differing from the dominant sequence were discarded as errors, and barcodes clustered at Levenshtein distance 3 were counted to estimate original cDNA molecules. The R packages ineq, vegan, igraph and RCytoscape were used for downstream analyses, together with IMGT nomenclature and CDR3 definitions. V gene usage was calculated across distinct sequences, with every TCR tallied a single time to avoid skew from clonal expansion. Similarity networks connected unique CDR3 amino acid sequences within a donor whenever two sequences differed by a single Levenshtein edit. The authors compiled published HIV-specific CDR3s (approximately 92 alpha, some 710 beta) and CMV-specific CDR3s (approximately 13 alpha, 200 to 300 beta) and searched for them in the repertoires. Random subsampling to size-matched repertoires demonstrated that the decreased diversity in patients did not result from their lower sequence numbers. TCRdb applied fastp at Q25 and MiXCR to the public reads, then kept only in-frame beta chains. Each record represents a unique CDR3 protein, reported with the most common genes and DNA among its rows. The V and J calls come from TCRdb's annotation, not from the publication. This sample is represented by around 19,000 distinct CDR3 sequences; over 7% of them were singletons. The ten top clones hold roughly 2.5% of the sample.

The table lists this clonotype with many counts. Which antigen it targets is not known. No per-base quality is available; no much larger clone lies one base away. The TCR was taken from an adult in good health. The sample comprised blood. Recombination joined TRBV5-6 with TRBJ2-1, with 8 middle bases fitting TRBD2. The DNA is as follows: TGTGCCAGCAGCTTATTAGGCGGGAGGTACAATGAGCAGTTCTTC. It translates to CASSLLGGRYNEQFF.